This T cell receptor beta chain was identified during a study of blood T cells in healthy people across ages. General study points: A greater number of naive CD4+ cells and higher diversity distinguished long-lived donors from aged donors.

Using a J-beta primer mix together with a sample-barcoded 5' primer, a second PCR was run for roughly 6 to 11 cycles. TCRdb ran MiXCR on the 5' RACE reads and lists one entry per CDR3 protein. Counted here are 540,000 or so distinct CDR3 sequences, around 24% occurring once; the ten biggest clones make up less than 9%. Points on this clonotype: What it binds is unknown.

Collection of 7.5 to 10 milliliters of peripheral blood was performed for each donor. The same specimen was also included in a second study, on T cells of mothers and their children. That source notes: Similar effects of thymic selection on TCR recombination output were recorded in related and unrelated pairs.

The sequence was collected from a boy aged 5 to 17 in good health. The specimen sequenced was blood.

In DNA, the CDR3 is TGTGCCAGCCGCAGAGAGGGGGTTTCGACCCTCCACTTT. It codes for CASRREGVSTLHF. The chain joins TRBV7-9 to TRBJ1-6, with TRBD1 as a possible D gene (6 bases). V lost 8 bases, J lost 14 bases, and 19 bases lay in between. There are 13 residues in the CDR3. Per germline, CDR1 SEHNR and CDR2 FQNEAQ (reference sequence). Full variable domain (rest looked up from reference TRBV7-9 and TRBJ1-6): DTGVSQNPRHKITKRGQNVTFRCDPISEHNRLYWYRQTLGQGPEFLTYFQNEAQLEKSRLLSDRFSAERPKGSFSTLEIQRTEQGDSAMYLCASRREGVSTLHFGNGTRLTVT.